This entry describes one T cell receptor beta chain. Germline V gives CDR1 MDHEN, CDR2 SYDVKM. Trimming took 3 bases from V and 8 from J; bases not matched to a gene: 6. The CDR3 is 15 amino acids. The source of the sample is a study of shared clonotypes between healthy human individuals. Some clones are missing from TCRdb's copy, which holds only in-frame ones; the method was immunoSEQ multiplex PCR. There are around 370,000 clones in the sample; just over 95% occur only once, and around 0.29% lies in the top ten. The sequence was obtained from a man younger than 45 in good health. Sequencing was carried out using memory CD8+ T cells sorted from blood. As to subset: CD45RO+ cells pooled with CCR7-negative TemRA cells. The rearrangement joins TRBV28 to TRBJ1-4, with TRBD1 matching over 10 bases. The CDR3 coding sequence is TGTGCCAGCAGTTTCTACGACAGGGGGCGAGAAAAACTGTTTTTT. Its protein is CASSFYDRGREKLFF.